These 7 T cell receptor beta chains share one sample of origin, sequenced in a study of CD8 T cells in ankylosing spondylitis. MiXCR was run by TCRdb on the 5' RACE reads, yielding one entry per CDR3 protein. The sample records about 220,000 distinct CDR3 sequences, roughly 26% being singletons. Sequences were obtained from blood, either unsorted or a sorted T cell fraction (not recorded which). All receptors derive from a male donor with ankylosing spondylitis or in good health (not recorded which).

In this sample, this clonotype turned up once. This rearrangement joins TRBV4-3 to TRBJ2-1; 10 positions match TRBD1. V gave up 0 bases and J gave up 7 bases; unmatched junction bases: 3. The CDR3 covers 15 residues. CDR1 and CDR2 (germline): LGHNA, YSLEER. The CDR3 region is CASSQDRGQGNEQFF. For the CDR3, the DNA is TGCGCCAGCAGCCAAGATAGGGGACAGGGGAATGAGCAGTTCTTC.

Concerning this clonotype: A read error may be the cause here, since a much bigger clone is one base away. V gene TRBV21-1 combines with J gene TRBJ2-7; the table's D call, TRBD1, has no DNA check behind it. TRBV21-1 is recorded as a pseudogene. This CDR3 comprises 17 residues. The CDR3 spells CASPTHVRTGRPYERYF. The CDR3 coding sequence is TGTGCCAGCCCCACCCACGTCAGGACAGGCCGACCCTACGAGCGGTACTTC.

A remark on this clonotype: The germline gene is not matched at one end of the junction; a read error may be the cause. The V and J genes are TRBV11-2 and TRBJ2-1; TRBD1 might be the D (5 bases). The CDR3 runs 12 residues. Germline CDR1 is SGHAT and CDR2 is FQNNGV. The CDR3 sequence is CPSTRDYNEQFF. In nucleotides, the CDR3 is TGTCCCAGCACCAGGGACTACAATGAGCAGTTCTTC.

The chain links TRBV20-1 to TRBJ2-4, with 10 bases lining up with TRBD2. The CDR3 extends over 15 amino acids. With 2 bases clipped from V and 5 bases from J, the junction kept 6 bases outside the gene matches. Germline values: CDR1 DFQATT, CDR2 SNEGSKA (reference sequence). The CDR3 DNA sequence: TGCAGTGCTAGATCAGCGGGAGGGGGCCAAAACATTCAGTACTTC. Translating gives CSARSAGGGQNIQYF.

The V call is TRBV29-1, the J call TRBJ2-3, with D tentatively TRBD1 or TRBD2 (5 bases each). The CDR3 length is 14 residues. From germline, CDR1 is SQVTM and CDR2 ANQGSEA. V lost 5 bases, J lost 2 bases, and 14 bases lay in between. CDR3 amino acids: CSVQTGTNTDTQYF. In nucleotides, the CDR3 is TGCAGCGTTCAGACCGGGACCAACACAGATACGCAGTATTTT.

This clonotype has a count of ten or more. The V and J genes are TRBV11-2 and TRBJ2-3, with D tentatively TRBD2 (6 bases). Germline V gene sequence: CDR1 SGHAT, CDR2 FQNNGV. The germline V and J ends were trimmed by 2 bases and 0 bases, with 12 bases remaining between them. This CDR3 is 16 amino acids long. In DNA form, the CDR3 reads TGTGCCAGCAGCTTATTTGTGGCGGGAAGCACAGATACGCAGTATTTT. Its translation is CASSLFVAGSTDTQYF.

Many counts were recorded for this clonotype. The CDR3 nucleotides read TGTGCCAGCAGTGAAATCGGGAGAGGAGAGACCCAGTACTTC. As protein: CASSEIGRGETQYF. The genes are TRBV25-1 and TRBJ2-5; possible D gene TRBD2, 6 bases. Per germline, CDR1 MGHDK and CDR2 SYGVNS. The CDR3 spans 14 residues. The V gene lost 2 bases and the J gene lost 4 bases, with 11 bases spanning the gap.